One and the same sample provided the 5 T cell receptor beta chains below, sequenced in a study of cytomegalovirus exposure and HLA in healthy donors. The primer mix had 60 Vbeta and 13 Jbeta primers. This table comes from immunoSEQ multiplex PCR, and its TCRdb copy is limited to in-frame clones, with some not included. The data hold 180,000 or so clones, with more than 75% observed a single time. Material for sequencing was PBMCs. Receptors were obtained from a woman in her 50s in good health and CMV-seropositive.

This rearrangement joins TRBV28 to TRBJ2-3, with TRBD2 matching 10 bases. CDR1 and CDR2 (germline): MDHEN, SYDVKM. J gave up 4 bases and V 4 bases, and 5 bases lay outside the gene matches. The CDR3 runs to 15 residues. CDR3 in amino acids: CASSSLAGEADTQYF. CDR3 in DNA: TGTGCCAGCAGTTCCCTAGCGGGAGAGGCAGATACGCAGTATTTT.

V and J are TRBV2 and TRBJ2-2; 9 bases match TRBD1. V lost 7 bases and J lost 1; bases outside the gene matches: 7. Germline loops: CDR1 SNHLY, CDR2 FYNNEI. CDR3 size: 16 residues. The CDR3 here is CASTRGQGMNTGELFF. For the CDR3, the DNA is TGTGCCAGCACCCGAGGACAGGGGATGAACACCGGGGAGCTGTTTTTT.

This clone is a singleton in its sample. The gene calls are TRBV7-2 and TRBJ2-5; 10 bases fit TRBD2. CDR1 SGHTA and CDR2 FQGNSA come from the germline V gene. The CDR3 contains 15 residues. The J segment lost 1 base and the V segment lost 5 bases, leaving 4 bases of the junction unmatched. CDR3 in amino acids: CASSPRTSGQETQYF. As DNA, the CDR3 is TGTGCCAGCAGCCCCAGGACTAGCGGCCAAGAGACCCAGTACTTC.

V usage is TRBV5-4 and J usage is TRBJ2-1, with D possibly matching TRBD1 (5 bases). The CDR3 is 16 residues long. Germline CDR1 SGHNT, CDR2 YYREEE (reference sequence). V lost 9 bases and J 0 bases, leaving 19 bases between the germline ends. The CDR3 sequence: CAIQGLQRYSYNEQFF. The DNA for the CDR3 is TGTGCCATCCAGGGCCTCCAGCGCTACTCCTACAATGAGCAGTTCTTC.

V and J are TRBV12-5 and TRBJ1-2; TRBD1 matches 10 bases. This CDR3 has 15 amino acids. V was clipped by 4 bases and J by 1 base; unmatched bases: 3. Germline CDR1 is LGHNT and CDR2 is FRNRAP. The CDR3 DNA reads TGTGCTAGTGGTTCTGGGACAGGGGATAACTATGGCTACACCTTC. Protein product: CASGSGTGDNYGYTF.